This note documents a single TCR beta chain sequence. In germline, CDR1 is LNHDA, CDR2 SQIVND (reference sequence). This CDR3 has 13 amino acids. Between the trimmed V and J ends, which lost 4 bases and 3 bases, there was a span of 8 bases. Per the original data handling: Amplification of reference gene primers provided the estimated nucleated cell counts. Sequencing was performed with immunoSEQ multiplex PCR; in TCRdb, only in-frame clones are kept and a portion is missing. That table is the source of V, J and clone size, and D and trimming were worked out from the DNA. The table records about 130,000 clones, more than 70% of them present only once. These data originate in a study of blood T cell repertoires in COVID-19. Across the whole study: The United States, Italy and Spain were the sources of the acute and convalescent COVID-19 samples. The analysed material was cDNA or gDNA that came from T cells, B-cell-depleted T cells, or PBMCs.

The rearrangement joins TRBV19 to TRBJ2-3, with no clear D. The receptor was isolated from a woman aged 80 or over with acute or convalescent COVID-19. Sequencing was carried out using peripheral blood. This CDR3 is CASSTSATDTQYF. The CDR3 DNA reads as TGTGCCAGTAGTACTTCAGCGACAGATACGCAGTATTTT.